This T cell receptor (beta chain) appears in the sequencing data of a study of regulatory T cells in long-lasting Graves disease. Time point specified: newly diagnosed GD, antithyroid drugs for less than 3 months. With RNA extracted from PBMCs as input, the TCR library was made. Study-wide results and caveats: Persistent cases favored TRBV28, TRBJ1-2 and TRBJ2-5. Patients with persistent Graves' had lower TCR diversity than newly diagnosed patients.

The V end was cut by 1 base, the J end by 4 bases, with 8 bases between. Germline CDR1 is KGHSH and CDR2 is LQKENI. CDR3 length: 14 residues. Arm-PCR with iRepertoire HTBI primers amplified the CDR3 regions for these TCR beta libraries. Each CDR3 protein is one row after TCRdb ran MiXCR on the multiplex PCR reads. Among roughly 350,000 distinct CDR3 sequences listed, about 17% were seen once. This clonotype was seen a few times. The target antigen is unknown. This sample also belongs to another study, concerning T cells in Graves' hyperthyroidism and ophthalmopathy. From that paper: Graves' hyperthyroidism showing no ophthalmopathy progression within 18 months was considered stable. Ophthalmopathy could be told apart from stable hyperthyroidism with a 13 V-J model.

The sequence was collected from a young woman with Graves disease. This specimen was peripheral blood mononuclear cells (PBMCs), taken at new diagnosis, from a patient treated with antithyroid drugs. This chain links TRBV18 with TRBJ2-1, with D perhaps being TRBD1 or TRBD2 (5 bases each). CDR3 sequence (DNA): TGTGCCAGCTCACCACTTGGGGGTTACAATGAGCAGTTCTTC. Encoded protein: CASSPLGGYNEQFF.